These 24 T cell receptor beta chains originate from one sample sequenced in a study of early T cells in non-severe SARS-CoV-2 infection. One entry per CDR3 protein, called by TCRdb with MiXCR from the 5' RACE reads. This repertoire shows about 70,000 distinct CDR3 sequences, more than 8% found once; its top ten account for about a sixth. The material was whole blood, obtained at baseline. The receptors here all came from an adult who was a healthcare worker with PCR-confirmed SARS-CoV-2 infection or an uninfected control (not recorded which).

This clonotype was counted a few times. CDR3 residues: CASIGTAPSYEQYF. The CDR3 DNA reads as TGTGCCAGTATTGGGACTGCCCCCTCCTACGAGCAGTACTTC. The chain couples TRBV19 to TRBJ2-7, with D maybe TRBD2 (6 bases). Trimming cost V 7 bases and J 0 bases, with 13 bases left between them. CDR3 size: 14 residues. Germline values: CDR1 LNHDA, CDR2 SQIVND (reference sequence). The full variable domain, completed using reference TRBV19 and TRBJ2-7, is DGGITQSPKYLFRKEGQNVTLSCEQNLNHDAMYWYRQDPGQGLRLIYYSQIVNDFQKGDIAEGYSVSREKKESFPLTVTSAQKNPTAFYLCASIGTAPSYEQYFGPGTRLTVT.

There are a few counts of this clonotype. The rearrangement links TRBV7-9 to TRBJ2-1; no clear D. Trimming cost V 5 bases and J 8 bases, with 10 bases left between them. In germline, CDR1 is SEHNR, CDR2 FQNEAQ (reference sequence). The CDR3 contains 12 residues. Here the CDR3 DNA reads TGTGCCAGCAGCCCGCGGAGTTATGAGCAGTTCTTC. Translating it yields CASSPRSYEQFF.

This clonotype was counted ten times or more. The CDR3 DNA reads as TGTGCCAGCAGCCAGGACTACCAGGACAATGAGCAGTTCTTC. Its translation is CASSQDYQDNEQFF. The chain has TRBV5-4 and TRBJ2-1, with TRBD2 as a possible D gene (6 bases). V lost 4 bases, J lost 5 bases, and 13 bases lay in between. Germline V gene lookup returns CDR1 SGHNT and CDR2 YYREEE (reference sequence). The CDR3 is made up of 14 amino acids.

The chain combines TRBV30 with TRBJ1-1; no reliable D call. V was trimmed by 4 bases and J by 5 bases, leaving 8 bases between them. The V gene's germline CDR1 is GTSNPN and CDR2 SVGIG (reference sequence). The CDR3 extends over 11 amino acids. Written as DNA, the CDR3 is TGTGCCTGGACCCAAGGGACTGAAGCTTTCTTT. This sequence encodes CAWTQGTEAFF.

In this sample, this clonotype turned up many times. V is TRBV6-5 and J is TRBJ1-3; D is unresolved. In germline, CDR1 is MNHEY, CDR2 SVGAGI. CDR3 length: 15 amino acids. The V end lost 2 bases, the J end lost 0 bases, and 8 bases lay between the germline ends. CDR3 sequence reads: CASSYGSGSGNTIYF. The CDR3 DNA is TGTGCCAGCAGTTACGGTTCGGGCTCTGGAAACACCATATATTTT.

This clonotype occurred a few times. V usage is TRBV28 and J usage is TRBJ1-5; 8 bases align to TRBD1. Germline CDR1 MDHEN, CDR2 SYDVKM. CDR3 length: 17 residues. With 3 bases clipped from V and 0 bases from J, the junction kept 7 bases outside the gene matches. CDR3 coding DNA: TGTGCCAGCAGTTTGTACAGGGGGGACCCTAGCAATCAGCCCCAGCATTTT. It translates to CASSLYRGDPSNQPQHF.

This clonotype was seen more than once but under ten times. This sequence joins TRBV10-3 and TRBJ2-1; D could derive from TRBD1 or TRBD2 (6 bases each). The V gene's germline CDR1 is ENHRY and CDR2 SYGVKD. The CDR3 runs to 15 residues. With 3 bases removed from V and 5 bases from J, the gap between germline ends came to 14 bases. The CDR3 protein is CAISDQGGDNNEQFF. CDR3 coding DNA: TGTGCCATCAGTGATCAGGGCGGGGACAACAATGAGCAGTTCTTC.

This clonotype occurred a few times. This chain joins TRBV30 and TRBJ1-2; D unclear. Per germline, CDR1 GTSNPN and CDR2 SVGIG (reference sequence). The CDR3 runs to 12 residues. V was trimmed by 2 bases and J by 1 base, leaving 5 bases between them. CDR3 in DNA: TGTGCCTGGAGTACCGTTAACTATGGCTACACCTTC. Its translation is CAWSTVNYGYTF.

The chain employs TRBV19 and TRBJ1-5; D unresolved. Germline V lookup: CDR1 LNHDA, CDR2 SQIVND (reference sequence). V gave up 5 bases and J gave up 0 bases, with 11 bases separating them. CDR3 length: 15 residues. The CDR3 nucleotides are TGTGCCAGTAGTCGAGAGCTAACTAGCAATCAGCCCCAGCATTTT. It translates to CASSRELTSNQPQHF.

This clonotype was seen a handful of times. The rearrangement uses TRBV7-9 and TRBJ2-7, with D maybe TRBD2 (5 bases). This CDR3 comprises 15 residues. Trimming took off 5 bases at V and 0 bases at J, with 14 bases between the two ends. Germline V gene lookup returns CDR1 SEHNR and CDR2 FQNEAQ (reference sequence). This CDR3 is CASSAATRGSYEQYF. The CDR3 DNA follows: TGTGCCAGCAGCGCGGCCACTCGGGGCTCCTACGAGCAGTACTTC.

This clonotype was recorded a few times. J is TRBJ2-7 and V is TRBV13, with 11 bases fitting TRBD2. CDR1 PRHDT and CDR2 FYEKMQ come from the germline V gene (reference sequence). The CDR3 spans 15 residues. Trimming removed 5 bases from V and 2 bases from J; junction bases left unmatched: 5. The chain's CDR3 is CASSTGTSGPYEQYF. Written as DNA, the CDR3 is TGTGCCAGCAGCACGGGGACTAGCGGACCCTACGAGCAGTACTTC.

This clonotype was counted ten times or more. V and J are TRBV29-1 and TRBJ1-3; D call uncertain. This CDR3 has 16 amino acids. V was shortened by 1 base and J by 1 base, with 14 bases between the two germline ends. Germline CDR1 is SQVTM and CDR2 is ANQGSEA. The CDR3, as DNA: TGCAGCGTTGAAGGGCCCCCGGGCGTTTCTGGAAACACCATATATTTT. This codes for CSVEGPPGVSGNTIYF.

Many counts were recorded for this clonotype. CDR3 sequence: CASSSGGGGDNQPQHF. DNA for the CDR3: TGTGCCAGCAGTTCTGGGGGAGGGGGGGACAATCAGCCCCAGCATTTT. The chain recombines TRBV6-1 with TRBJ1-5; weak D call: TRBD1 (6 bases). The V gene lost 5 bases and the J gene lost 3 bases, with 17 bases spanning the gap. The germline CDR1 and CDR2 sequences are MNHNS and SASEGT. The CDR3 runs to 16 residues.

The rearrangement links TRBV7-2 to TRBJ2-5, with 10 nucleotides matching TRBD2. Germline CDR1 SGHTA, CDR2 FQGNSA. J gave up 5 bases and V 4 bases, and 10 bases lay outside the gene matches. The CDR3 spans 16 residues. CDR3 sequence: CASSSLAGVFVETQYF. The CDR3 nucleotides read TGTGCCAGCAGCTCTCTAGCGGGAGTTTTTGTCGAGACCCAGTACTTC.

This clonotype was observed at least ten times. The chain uses TRBV6-6 and TRBJ2-7; 10 nucleotides agree with TRBD2. Germline V lookup: CDR1 MNHNY, CDR2 SVGAGI (reference sequence). The CDR3 covers 14 residues. V shed 5 bases and J 4 bases; nucleotides not matched to a gene: 5. The CDR3 protein is CASSHPSGSYEQYF. The CDR3 coding sequence is TGTGCCAGCAGTCATCCTAGCGGGAGTTACGAGCAGTACTTC.

The table lists this clonotype with a few counts. The rearrangement uses TRBV28 and TRBJ1-4, with D possibly TRBD1 on 6 matching bases. Trimming stripped 2 bases from V and 8 bases from J, with 12 bases between. Germline values: CDR1 MDHEN, CDR2 SYDVKM. The CDR3 totals 14 residues. Written as DNA, the CDR3 is TGTGCCAGCAGTTTAACAGGGAGGGGAGAAAAACTGTTTTTT. It translates to CASSLTGRGEKLFF.

This clonotype was found many times. The V gene is TRBV29-1, the J gene TRBJ2-1; possible D gene TRBD2, 5 bases. The V end lost 8 bases, the J end lost 0 bases, and 14 bases lay between the germline ends. The germline CDR1 and CDR2 sequences are SQVTM and ANQGSEA. The CDR3 consists of 14 residues. CDR3 bases: TGCAGCACCCGAGCGGTCCTCTCCTACAATGAGCAGTTCTTC. As protein: CSTRAVLSYNEQFF.

The chain joins TRBV7-2 to TRBJ1-5, with 9 bases identical to TRBD1. CDR1 is SGHTA, CDR2 FQGNSA, per germline. The CDR3 sequence is 17 residues long. V lost 3 bases and J lost 6; bases outside the gene matches: 12. The CDR3 coding sequence is TGTGCCAGCAGCTTCCTGAGCCAACAGGGGGCCGGTCAGCCCCAGCATTTT. Translation gives CASSFLSQQGAGQPQHF.

Here the CDR3 reads CASSQDVSGRANEQFF. The CDR3 bases are TGCGCCAGCAGCCAAGATGTGAGCGGGAGGGCCAATGAGCAGTTCTTC. V and J are TRBV4-3 and TRBJ2-1; 10 bases agree with TRBD2. This CDR3 has 16 amino acids. V dropped 0 bases and J dropped 6; count of bases not matched to a gene: 5. Germline CDR1 and CDR2: LGHNA and YSLEER.

The chain combines TRBV20-1 with TRBJ2-2; 7 nucleotides align to TRBD1. The length of the CDR3 is 13 residues. V lost 6 bases, J lost 5 bases, and 6 bases stayed unmatched. The germline V gene has CDR1 DFQATT and CDR2 SNEGSKA (reference sequence). This CDR3 reads CSAMRQGTGELFF. The CDR3 DNA reads TGCAGTGCAATGAGACAGGGAACCGGGGAGCTGTTTTTT.

The chain carries TRBV30 and TRBJ2-1; 8 bases are shared with TRBD1. Germline values: CDR1 GTSNPN, CDR2 SVGIG (reference sequence). The CDR3 is 12 amino acids. Trimming took 8 bases from V and 6 from J; bases not matched to a gene: 6. For the CDR3, the DNA is TGTGCCGGAACCCAGGGGGCCAATGAGCAGTTCTTC. Its protein product is CAGTQGANEQFF.

This clonotype was counted at least ten times. The chain uses TRBV7-2 and TRBJ2-1; TRBD2 matches 10 bases. Germline V lookup: CDR1 SGHTA, CDR2 FQGNSA. The CDR3 has 17 amino acids. J lost 5 bases, V lost 3 bases, and 10 bases had no gene match. In DNA, the CDR3 is TGTGCCAGCAGCTTTAACCTCCTAGCGGGAGTAAACAATGAGCAGTTCTTC. The encoded protein is CASSFNLLAGVNNEQFF. Complete variable domain (other parts from reference TRBV7-2 and TRBJ2-1): GAGVSQSPSNKVTEKGKDVELRCDPISGHTALYWYRQSLGQGLEFLIYFQGNSAPDKSGLPSDRFSAERTGGSVSTLTIQRTQQEDSAVYLCASSFNLLAGVNNEQFFGPGTRLTVL.

This clonotype has a count of ten or more. The rearrangement joins TRBV20-1 to TRBJ2-7, with D perhaps matching TRBD1 or TRBD2 (5 bases each). Trimming took 0 bases from V and 7 from J, leaving 19 bases between them. CDR1 is DFQATT, CDR2 SNEGSKA, per germline (reference sequence). The CDR3 totals 15 residues. CDR3 DNA sequence: TGCAGTGCTAGAGATGGGGGATATGCTAGTGGTGAGCAGTACTTC. Protein: CSARDGGYASGEQYF.

This clonotype was counted many times. The chain combines TRBV18 with TRBJ2-4, with 13 bases lining up with TRBD2. The CDR3 has 16 amino acids. Germline V gene lookup returns CDR1 KGHSH and CDR2 LQKENI. Trimming removed 2 bases from V and 9 bases from J; junction bases left unmatched: 7. The DNA for the CDR3 is TGTGCCAGCTCACCAGTGGGACTAGCGGGGTCTGGCATTCAGTACTTC. This gives the protein CASSPVGLAGSGIQYF.